This T cell receptor beta chain was sequenced during a study of T-cell memory formation after mild COVID-19. Study context: The TCR clusters were mostly specific to one donor.

TCRdb processed the 5' RACE reads anew with MiXCR; each CDR3 protein has one entry. The repertoire holds hundreds of thousands of distinct CDR3 sequences, with roughly 24% as singletons. The CDR3 is 15 amino acids. Germline V gene sequence: CDR1 LGHDT, CDR2 YNNKEL (reference sequence). Trimming cost V 0 bases and J 4 bases, with 10 bases left between them. General study findings and limits: Balance between CD4 and CD8 was seen in clones contracting day 15 to 85, and a CD4+ lean was seen in later expanders.

Comment on this clonotype: The antigen is undetermined.

This rearrangement joins TRBV3-1 to TRBJ2-1; tentatively, D is TRBD1 (5 bases). The receptor comes from an adult woman who had mild COVID-19 (a few samples of this study predate the infection). Cell type and time point are not known. The sequenced sample was PBMCs or a T cell subset sorted from them (not recorded which). CDR3 DNA: TGTGCCAGCAGCCAAGATGTCGCAGGGTACAATGAGCAGTTCTTC. Translated, it gives CASSQDVAGYNEQFF.